This T cell receptor beta chain was found in a study of blood T cell repertoires in COVID-19 (TCRdb year 2020). Broadly, across the study: Samples from collaborators originated in the United States, Italy and Spain and spanned both the acute and convalescent phases of COVID-19. The prospective study material was composed of cDNA or gDNA derived from T cells, B-cell-depleted T cells, or PBMCs. The dataset comprised deeply sampled blood TCRbeta repertoires from subjects exposed to, actively infected with, or recovered from COVID-19. The repertoires were released in a freely available public database intended as a resource for research on the immune response to SARS-CoV-2. Samples came from the ongoing ImmuneRACE study (first 160 participants) plus 1,254 subjects from 6 global collaborators. A de-identified subject ID, COVID-19 status, age in years and sex were almost always included in the sample metadata. Where available, HLA class I and class II types were obtained from metadata supplied by the sample provider rather than from assay-based typing. Broad study findings and their caveats: The amount of clinical and demographic metadata varied by source and participant and was provided uncurated.

Collaborating institutions collected whole blood in K2EDTA tubes following their own protocols. Collaborator samples were shipped for TCRbeta analysis as frozen whole blood, isolated PBMCs, or DNA extracted from either sample type. V is trimmed back by 2 bases and J by 10 bases, and the junction contains 6 bases that no gene match accounts for. According to the germline V gene, CDR1 reads MNHEY and CDR2 reads SVGAGI. Spanning cysteine to phenylalanine, the CDR3 consists of 14 amino acids. Of the read, only the CDR3 DNA is kept; its 42 bases are in frame from base 1. TCRbeta CDR3 regions were amplified from genomic DNA using the immunoSEQ Assay, a bias-controlled multiplex PCR. Per the source publication's procedure: Nucleated cell counts per sample were estimated from amplification of reference gene primers within the assay. Sequence reads were collapsed and filtered to measure the absolute abundance of every unique TCRbeta CDR3 rearrangement. For each sample, productive Simpson clonality was calculated as the square root of Simpson's diversity index across productive rearrangements. The table was pulled from immuneACCESS by TCRdb, which kept in-frame rearrangements only. Such tables lose some clones; where checked, under half of the loss comes from unresolved V genes, and the rest has no known cause. The V and J calls and clone size are taken from that table; D and trimming were inferred from the DNA. This sample has around 130,000 clones in its table, and about 80% of those were observed once. 10% to 13% of the sample lies in the top ten.

As to this clone: Which antigen it targets is not known. No much larger clonotype is one base removed from it; base qualities were not supplied.

The receptor comes from a human donor in a cohort sampled during active COVID-19. The sample taken for sequencing was peripheral blood. The V and J genes are TRBV6-5 and TRBJ1-1, and TRBD1 aligns with 11 junction nucleotides. The CDR3 region has the sequence CASSYRTGGVRAFF. The DNA sequence is as follows: TGTGCCAGCAGTTACCGGACAGGGGGCGTTAGAGCTTTCTTT.